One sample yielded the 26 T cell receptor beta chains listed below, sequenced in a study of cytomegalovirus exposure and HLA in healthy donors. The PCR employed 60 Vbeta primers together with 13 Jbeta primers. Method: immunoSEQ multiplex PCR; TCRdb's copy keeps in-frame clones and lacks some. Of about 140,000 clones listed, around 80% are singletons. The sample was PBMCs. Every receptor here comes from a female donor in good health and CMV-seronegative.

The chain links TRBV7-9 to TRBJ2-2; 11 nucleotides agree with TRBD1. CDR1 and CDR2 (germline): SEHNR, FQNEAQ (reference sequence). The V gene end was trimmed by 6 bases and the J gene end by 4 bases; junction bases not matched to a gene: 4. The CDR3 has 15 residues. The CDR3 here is CASRAGTGGTGELFF. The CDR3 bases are TGTGCCAGCAGGGCCGGGACAGGGGGCACCGGGGAGCTGTTTTTT.

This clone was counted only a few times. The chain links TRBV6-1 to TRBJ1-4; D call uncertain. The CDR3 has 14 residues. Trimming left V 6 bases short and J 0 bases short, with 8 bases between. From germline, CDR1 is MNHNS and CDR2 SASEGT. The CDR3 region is CASSSQSTNEKLFF. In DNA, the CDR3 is TGTGCCAGCAGCTCCCAGTCAACTAATGAAAAACTGTTTTTT.

CDR3 loop: CASNPGGGSYGYTF. The CDR3 coding sequence is TGTGCCAGCAACCCTGGGGGCGGCTCCTATGGCTACACCTTC. The rearrangement joins TRBV28 to TRBJ1-2; perhaps TRBD1 as D (6 bases). Trimming cost V 7 bases and J 4 bases, with 16 bases left between them. This CDR3 contains 14 residues. The V gene's germline CDR1 is MDHEN and CDR2 SYDVKM.

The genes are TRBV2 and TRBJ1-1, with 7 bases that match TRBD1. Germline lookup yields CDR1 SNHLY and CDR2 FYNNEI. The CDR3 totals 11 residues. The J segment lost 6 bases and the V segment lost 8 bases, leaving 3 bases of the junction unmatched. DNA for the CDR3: TGTGCCAGCGACAGGGCAGCTGAAGCTTTCTTT. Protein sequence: CASDRAAEAFF.

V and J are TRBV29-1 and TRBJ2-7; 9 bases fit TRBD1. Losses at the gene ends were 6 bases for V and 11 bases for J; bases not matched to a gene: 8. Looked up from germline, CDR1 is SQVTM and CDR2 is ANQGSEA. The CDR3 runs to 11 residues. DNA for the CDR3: TGCAGCGTGGAGAACAGGGGGCTCGAGTACGTC. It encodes CSVENRGLEYV.

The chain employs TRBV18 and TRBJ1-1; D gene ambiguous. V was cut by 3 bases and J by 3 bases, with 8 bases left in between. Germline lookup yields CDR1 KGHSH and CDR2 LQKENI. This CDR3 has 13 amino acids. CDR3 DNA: TGTGCCAGCTCACCTCAGAGGGACACTGAAGCTTTCTTT. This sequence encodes CASSPQRDTEAFF.

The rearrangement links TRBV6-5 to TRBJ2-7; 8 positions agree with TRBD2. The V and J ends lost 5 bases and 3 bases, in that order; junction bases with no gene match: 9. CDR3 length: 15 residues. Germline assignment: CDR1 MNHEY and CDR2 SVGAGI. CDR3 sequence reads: CASSIYPGTSYEQYF. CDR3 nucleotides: TGTGCCAGCAGTATCTACCCCGGGACTAGCTACGAGCAGTACTTC.

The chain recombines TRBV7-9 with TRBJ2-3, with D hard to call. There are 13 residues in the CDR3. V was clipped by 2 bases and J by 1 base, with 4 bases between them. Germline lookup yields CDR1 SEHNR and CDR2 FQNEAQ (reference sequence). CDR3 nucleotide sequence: TGTGCCAGCAGCTTATCCGGCACAGATACGCAGTATTTT. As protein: CASSLSGTDTQYF. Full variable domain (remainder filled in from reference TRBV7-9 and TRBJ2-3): DTGVSQNPRHKITKRGQNVTFRCDPISEHNRLYWYRQTLGQGPEFLTYFQNEAQLEKSRLLSDRFSAERPKGSFSTLEIQRTEQGDSAMYLCASSLSGTDTQYFGPGTRLTVL.

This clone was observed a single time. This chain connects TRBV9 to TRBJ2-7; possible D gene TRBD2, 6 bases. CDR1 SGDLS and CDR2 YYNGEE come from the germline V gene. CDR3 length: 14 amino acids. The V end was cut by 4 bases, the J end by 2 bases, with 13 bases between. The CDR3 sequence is CASSSRDFPYEQYF. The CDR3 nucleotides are TGTGCCAGCAGCTCTCGGGACTTCCCCTACGAGCAGTACTTC.

The CDR3 protein is CASSLRRREKGDQETQYF. The CDR3 region has the DNA TGTGCCAGCAGCTTGAGGCGGCGGGAGAAGGGGGACCAAGAGACCCAGTACTTC. This chain connects TRBV5-6 to TRBJ2-5; tentatively, D is TRBD2 (7 bases). The CDR3 covers 18 residues. Trimming took 1 base from V and 0 from J, leaving 19 bases between them. The germline V gene has CDR1 SGHDT and CDR2 YYEEEE.

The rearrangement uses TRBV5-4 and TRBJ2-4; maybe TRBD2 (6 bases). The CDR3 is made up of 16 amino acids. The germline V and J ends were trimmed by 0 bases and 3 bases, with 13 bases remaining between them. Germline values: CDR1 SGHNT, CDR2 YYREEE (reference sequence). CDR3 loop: CASSLGGDRGKNIQYF. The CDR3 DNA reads TGTGCCAGCAGCTTGGGCGGGGATAGAGGCAAAAACATTCAGTACTTC.

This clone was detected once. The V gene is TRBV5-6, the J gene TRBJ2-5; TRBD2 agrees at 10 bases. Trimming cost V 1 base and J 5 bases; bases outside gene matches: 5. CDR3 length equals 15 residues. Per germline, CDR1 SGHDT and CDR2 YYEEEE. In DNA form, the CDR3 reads TGTGCCAGCAGCTTGCCTAGCGGGAGTGTTGAGACCCAGTACTTC. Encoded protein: CASSLPSGSVETQYF.

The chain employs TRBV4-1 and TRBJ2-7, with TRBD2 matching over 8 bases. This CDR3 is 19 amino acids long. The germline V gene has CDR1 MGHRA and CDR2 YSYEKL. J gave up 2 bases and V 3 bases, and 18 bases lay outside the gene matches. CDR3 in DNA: TGCGCCAGCAGCCACCTAAAGGGGCAGGGGAGTAGCGGGACCTACGAGCAGTACTTC. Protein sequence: CASSHLKGQGSSGTYEQYF.

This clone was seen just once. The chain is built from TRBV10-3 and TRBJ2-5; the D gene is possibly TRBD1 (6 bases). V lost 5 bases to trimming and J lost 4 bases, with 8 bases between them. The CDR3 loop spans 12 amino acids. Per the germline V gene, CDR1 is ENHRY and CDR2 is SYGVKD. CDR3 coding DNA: TGTGCCATCAGTCTAGGGGGAGAGACCCAGTACTTC. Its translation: CAISLGGETQYF.

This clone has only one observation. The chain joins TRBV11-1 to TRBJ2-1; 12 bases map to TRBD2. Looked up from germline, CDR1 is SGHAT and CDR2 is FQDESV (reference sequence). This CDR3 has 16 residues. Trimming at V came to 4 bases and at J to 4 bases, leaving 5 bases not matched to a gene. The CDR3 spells CASSSTGTSGYNEQFF. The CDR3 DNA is TGTGCCAGCAGCTCGACCGGGACTAGCGGGTACAATGAGCAGTTCTTC.

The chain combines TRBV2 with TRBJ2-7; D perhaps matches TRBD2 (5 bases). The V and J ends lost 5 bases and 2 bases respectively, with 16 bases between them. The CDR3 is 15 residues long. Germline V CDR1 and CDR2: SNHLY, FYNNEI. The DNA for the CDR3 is TGTGCCAGCAGTAGCCCCGGACTGACTGCCTACGAGCAGTACTTC. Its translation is CASSSPGLTAYEQYF.

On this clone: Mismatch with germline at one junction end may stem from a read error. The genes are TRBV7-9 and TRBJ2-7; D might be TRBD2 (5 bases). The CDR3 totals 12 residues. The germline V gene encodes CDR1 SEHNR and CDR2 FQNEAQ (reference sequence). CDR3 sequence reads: CSSSLTTGGQYF. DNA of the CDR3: TGTTCCAGCAGCTTGACTACCGGTGGGCAGTACTTC.

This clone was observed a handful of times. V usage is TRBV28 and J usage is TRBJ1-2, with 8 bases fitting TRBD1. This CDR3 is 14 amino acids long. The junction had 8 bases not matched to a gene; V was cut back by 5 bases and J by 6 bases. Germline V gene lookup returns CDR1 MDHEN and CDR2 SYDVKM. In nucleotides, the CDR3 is TGTGCCAGCAGTAAACAGGGGGTTATGGATGGCTACACCTTC. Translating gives CASSKQGVMDGYTF.

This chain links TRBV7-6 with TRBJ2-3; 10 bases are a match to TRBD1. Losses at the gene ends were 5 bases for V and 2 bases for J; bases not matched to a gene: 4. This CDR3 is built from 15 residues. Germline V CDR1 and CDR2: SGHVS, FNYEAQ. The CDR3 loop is CASSAGQGFTDTQYF. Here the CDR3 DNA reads TGTGCCAGCAGCGCGGGACAGGGGTTCACAGATACGCAGTATTTT. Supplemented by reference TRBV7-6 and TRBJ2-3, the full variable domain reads GAGVSQSPRYKVTKRGQDVALRCDPISGHVSLYWYRQALGQGPEFLTYFNYEAQQDKSGLPNDRFSAERPEGSISTLTIQRTEQRDSAMYRCASSAGQGFTDTQYFGPGTRLTVL.

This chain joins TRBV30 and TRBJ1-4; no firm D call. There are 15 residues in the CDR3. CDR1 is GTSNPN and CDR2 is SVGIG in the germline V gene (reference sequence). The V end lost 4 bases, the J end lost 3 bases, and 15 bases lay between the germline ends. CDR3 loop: CAWNLGLAANEKLFF. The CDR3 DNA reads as TGTGCCTGGAACCTCGGCCTGGCGGCTAATGAAAAACTGTTTTTT.

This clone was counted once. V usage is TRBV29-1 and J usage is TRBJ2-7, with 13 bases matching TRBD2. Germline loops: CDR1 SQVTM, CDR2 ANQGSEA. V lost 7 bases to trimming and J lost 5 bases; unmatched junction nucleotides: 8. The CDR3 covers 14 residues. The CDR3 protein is CSAGFGLAGDEQYF. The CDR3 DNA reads TGCAGCGCTGGATTTGGACTAGCGGGAGACGAGCAGTACTTC.

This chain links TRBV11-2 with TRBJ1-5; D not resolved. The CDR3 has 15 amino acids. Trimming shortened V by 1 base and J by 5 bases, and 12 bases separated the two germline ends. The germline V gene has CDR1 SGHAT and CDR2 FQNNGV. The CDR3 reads CASSLGPLRDQPQHF. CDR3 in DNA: TGTGCCAGCAGCTTAGGGCCGCTCCGTGATCAGCCCCAGCATTTT.

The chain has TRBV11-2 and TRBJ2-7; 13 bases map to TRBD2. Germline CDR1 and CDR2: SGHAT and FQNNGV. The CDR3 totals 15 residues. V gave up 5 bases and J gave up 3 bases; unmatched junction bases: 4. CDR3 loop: CASSPLAGGHYEQYF. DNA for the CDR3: TGTGCCAGCAGCCCACTAGCGGGAGGGCACTACGAGCAGTACTTC.

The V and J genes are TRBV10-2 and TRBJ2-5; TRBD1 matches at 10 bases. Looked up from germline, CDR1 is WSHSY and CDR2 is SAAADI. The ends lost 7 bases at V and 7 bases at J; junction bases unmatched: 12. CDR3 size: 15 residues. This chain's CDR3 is CASIPPGQGFMTQYF. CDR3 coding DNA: TGCGCCAGCATCCCACCGGGACAGGGGTTCATGACCCAGTACTTC.

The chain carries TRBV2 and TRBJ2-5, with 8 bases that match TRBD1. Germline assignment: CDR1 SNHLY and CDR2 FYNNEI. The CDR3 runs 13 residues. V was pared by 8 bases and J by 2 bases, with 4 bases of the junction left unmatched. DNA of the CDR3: TGTGCCAGCTGGGACAGGACGCAAGAGACCCAGTACTTC. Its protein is CASWDRTQETQYF.

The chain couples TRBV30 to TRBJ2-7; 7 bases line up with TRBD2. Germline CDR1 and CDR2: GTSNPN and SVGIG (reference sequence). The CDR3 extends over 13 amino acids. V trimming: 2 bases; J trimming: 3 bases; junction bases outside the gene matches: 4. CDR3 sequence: CAWSSGVVYEQYF. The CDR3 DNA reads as TGTGCCTGGAGTAGCGGGGTGGTCTACGAGCAGTACTTC.